This T cell receptor (beta chain) was documented in a study of cytomegalovirus exposure and HLA in healthy donors. Across the whole study: A previous analysis identified 90 million to 140 million unique TCR beta sequences derived from 180 million or so T cells.

Healthy bone marrow donors made up the cohort. PCR involved 60 Vbeta and 13 Jbeta primers. How the authors handled the data: Around 80 million unique TCR beta chains, about 11 million of them shared, were counted by a later analysis. Some clones are missing from TCRdb's copy, which holds only in-frame ones; the method was immunoSEQ multiplex PCR. That table furnishes V, J and clone size, whereas the DNA furnished D and trimming. The table has around 170,000 clones, around 79% seen once. Study results and caveats: As was reported, the HLA-A and HLA-B alleles of most subjects were accurately predicted from TCR beta sequences.

After removal of 6 bases from V and 8 bases from J, the junction contained 11 bases not matched to a gene. CDR1 is MDHEN, CDR2 SYDVKM, per germline. This CDR3 contains 15 residues. With respect to this clone: The antigen is unknown.

Sequencing input: PBMCs. The source is a woman in her 50s in good health and CMV-seronegative. The V and J genes are TRBV28 and TRBJ1-4, with 8 bases aligning to TRBD1. CDR3 sequence reads: CASRRGTGRTEKLFF. In nucleotides, the CDR3 is TGTGCCAGCAGGCGGGGGACAGGCCGAACCGAAAAACTGTTTTTT.